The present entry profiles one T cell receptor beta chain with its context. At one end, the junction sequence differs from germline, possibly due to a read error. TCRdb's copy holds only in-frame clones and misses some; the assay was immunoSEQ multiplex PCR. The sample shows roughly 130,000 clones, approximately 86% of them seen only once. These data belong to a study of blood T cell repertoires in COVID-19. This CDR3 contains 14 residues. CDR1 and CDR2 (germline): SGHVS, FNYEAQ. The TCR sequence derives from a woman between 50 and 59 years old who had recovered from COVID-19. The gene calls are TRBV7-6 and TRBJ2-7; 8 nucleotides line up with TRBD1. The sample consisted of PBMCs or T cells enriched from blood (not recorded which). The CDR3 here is CASSLGTGAYEQYF. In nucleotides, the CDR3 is TGTGCTAGCAGCTTGGGGACAGGAGCCTACGAGCAGTACTTC.